This T cell receptor beta chain originates from a study of OX40 agonist ivuxolimab in advanced cancers. About the study as a whole: Ivuxolimab was an agonistic, fully human IgG2 monoclonal antibody directed against OX40 (CD134), a costimulatory receptor. The paper describes the monotherapy dose-escalation part (N of about 55 patients) of the phase I trial of ivuxolimab. Among the roughly 54 dose-escalation patients, about 20 had hepatocellular carcinoma, some 15 melanoma, 9 renal cell carcinoma and 9 head and neck cancer. A male proportion of 70% to 90% and a mean age of 60 years, ranging from about 23 to 79, were recorded for the dose-escalation cohort. Patients were allowed to have had prior anti-PD-1, anti-PD-L1 or anti-CTLA-4 therapy, and around two fifths of the dose-escalation patients had been treated with checkpoint inhibitors. Peripheral TCRbeta sequencing was intended to test whether TCR sequence diversity was altered and clonal T-cell expansion was caused by ivuxolimab. Intravenous ivuxolimab was administered to patients every 2 weeks at six dose levels: 0.01, 0.1, 0.3, 1.5, 3 and 10 mg/kg. Partial responses occurred in three dose-escalation patients: two with cutaneous melanoma and one with hepatocellular carcinoma.

Inclusive of the bounding cysteine and phenylalanine, the CDR3 is 12 residues long. Just the 36-base CDR3 DNA is kept, in frame starting at base 1. In the germline V gene (reference sequence), CDR1 corresponds to SGHNT and CDR2 to YYREEE. V loses 0 bases of germline sequence and J loses 5 bases, and the interval between the two ends is 5 bases. For sequencing of the TCRbeta CDR3 region, genomic DNA was extracted from the sorted cells. The immunoSEQ Assay was used to sequence the TCRbeta CDR3 regions. TCRdb obtained this table from immuneACCESS and retained in-frame rearrangements with V and J assigned. These tables miss some clones; where compared with another copy, unresolved V genes account for less than half of the shortfall, and the remainder is unexplained. This sample is represented by around 150,000 clones; about 92% of them were singletons. About 0.93% of the sample is held by the ten biggest clonotypes.

Points on this clone: The clone's antigen remains unknown. No clone much larger than this one lies a single base away; base qualities are absent.

Study-wide findings and limitations: Low levels of normalized T-cell clonal expansion were also seen in some patients who did not respond. At doses from 0.1 to 3.0 mg/kg, clonal expansion was seen in both CD4+ and CD8+ blood T cells between baseline and week 6. In partial responders in the 0.1-3.0 mg/kg groups, normalized peripheral clonal expansion was found to be among the lowest, especially among CD8+ T cells. After ivuxolimab, more expanded clones were found on average in CD8+ T cells than in CD4+ T cells. The antigen specificity of the peripheral T cells that underwent clonal expansion was not determined.

Patients with autoimmune disease history or receiving systemic immunosuppression were excluded from the trial. Peripheral blood for TCR sequencing was collected from all dose cohorts at baseline, on cycle 4 day 1, and on cycle 7 day 1. The samples were drawn from a first-in-human, open-label, multicenter phase I dose-escalation trial of ivuxolimab. Adults with locally advanced or metastatic head and neck squamous cell, hepatocellular, melanoma or renal cell carcinoma were enrolled in the trial. Before TCR sequencing, CD4+ and CD8+ T cells were separately sorted from peripheral blood. Rearrangement joined TRBV5-4 to TRBJ1-2; no D gene call is confident. The TCR originated in an adult with an advanced solid tumor such as melanoma, head and neck, liver or kidney cancer. Sample: CD4+ or CD8+ T cells sorted from blood, taken in a trial of the OX40 agonist ivuxolimab. The DNA sequence follows: TGTGCCAGCAGCTTGGACGGGTATGGCTACACCTTC. This codes for CASSLDGYGYTF.